These 28 T cell receptor beta chains came from one sample sequenced in a study of blood T cell repertoires in COVID-19. The data were produced by immunoSEQ multiplex PCR, yet TCRdb's version contains in-frame clones alone and is incomplete. The table lists tens of thousands of clones, more than 75% of them singletons. Sequencing was done on a sample of peripheral blood. The receptors were sampled from an older man with acute or convalescent COVID-19.

The V call is TRBV5-6, the J call TRBJ2-1, with 11 bases lining up with TRBD2. CDR1 is SGHDT, CDR2 YYEEEE, per germline. The CDR3 is 16 residues long. V was pared by 0 bases and J by 2 bases, with 1 base of the junction left unmatched. The chain's CDR3 is CASSLGLAGPYNEQFF. The CDR3 DNA sequence: TGTGCCAGCAGCTTGGGACTAGCGGGGCCCTACAATGAGCAGTTCTTC. Full variable domain (outside the CDR3, taken from reference TRBV5-6 and TRBJ2-1): DAGVTQSPTHLIKTRGQQVTLRCSPKSGHDTVSWYQQALGQGPQFIFQYYEEEERQRGNFPDRFSGHQFPNYSSELNVNALLLGDSALYLCASSLGLAGPYNEQFFGPGTRLTVL.

This rearrangement joins TRBV30 to TRBJ2-7; unclear D gene. This CDR3 has 13 amino acids. Per the germline V gene, CDR1 is GTSNPN and CDR2 is SVGIG (reference sequence). Trimming took off 2 bases at V and 5 bases at J, with 13 bases between the two ends. Written as DNA, the CDR3 is TGTGCCTGGAGTAACCAGCGCCTGAACGAGCAGTACTTC. This sequence encodes CAWSNQRLNEQYF.

This clone was picked up one time. The chain is built from TRBV7-9 and TRBJ1-2, with 7 bases that match TRBD1. J was trimmed by 4 bases and V by 0 bases; bases with no gene match: 2. The CDR3 has 14 residues. Per the germline V gene, CDR1 is SEHNR and CDR2 is FQNEAQ (reference sequence). The CDR3 DNA reads TGTGCCAGCAGCTTAGCGGCAGGGGGCTATGGCTACACCTTC. The encoded protein is CASSLAAGGYGYTF.

In its sample, this clone was seen once. The rearrangement links TRBV18 to TRBJ1-1, with TRBD1 matching 8 bases. Trimming at V came to 4 bases and at J to 0 bases, leaving 13 bases not matched to a gene. Looked up from germline, CDR1 is KGHSH and CDR2 is LQKENI. This CDR3 has 18 amino acids. The CDR3 loop reads CASSRNTGQGFMNTEAFF. The CDR3 nucleotides are TGTGCCAGCTCACGCAACACCGGACAGGGTTTCATGAACACTGAAGCTTTCTTT.

This sequence joins TRBV7-8 and TRBJ2-2, with 8 bases that match TRBD1. Germline CDR1 is SGHVS and CDR2 is FQNEAQ. The CDR3 has 16 residues. Trimming at V came to 5 bases and at J to 1 base, leaving 6 bases not matched to a gene. The CDR3 reads CASSTPGTGNTGELFF. The CDR3 nucleotides are TGTGCCAGCAGCACGCCCGGGACAGGGAACACCGGGGAGCTGTTTTTT.

The V gene is TRBV5-5, the J gene TRBJ1-5, with 7 bases lining up with TRBD1. The germline gives CDR1 SGHKS, CDR2 YYEKEE (reference sequence). The V gene end was trimmed by 1 base and the J gene end by 0 bases; junction bases not matched to a gene: 4. The CDR3 loop spans 16 amino acids. CDR3 region: CASSLTGTDSNQPQHF. The CDR3 bases are TGTGCCAGCAGCTTGACCGGGACAGATAGCAATCAGCCCCAGCATTTT.

The chain employs TRBV11-2 and TRBJ2-1; tentatively, D is TRBD2 (7 bases). Germline V CDR1 and CDR2: SGHAT, FQNNGV. The CDR3 is 15 amino acids. With 5 bases removed from V and 9 bases from J, the gap between germline ends came to 20 bases. This chain's CDR3 is CASSRFETGGAEQFF. Here the CDR3 DNA reads TGTGCCAGCAGCCGTTTTGAAACTGGGGGGGCTGAGCAGTTCTTC. The full variable domain, rest sourced from reference TRBV11-2 and TRBJ2-1, is EAGVAQSPRYKIIEKRQSVAFWCNPISGHATLYWYQQILGQGPKLLIQFQNNGVVDDSQLPKDRFSAERLKGVDSTLKIQPAKLEDSAVYLCASSRFETGGAEQFFGPGTRLTVL.

This clone was picked up a small number of times. The V and J genes are TRBV27 and TRBJ2-2; TRBD2 aligns across 8 bases. Germline lookup yields CDR1 MNHEY and CDR2 SMNVEV (reference sequence). This CDR3 spans 18 amino acids. V was clipped by 2 bases and J by 4 bases; unmatched bases: 12. CDR3 protein: CASSLPSLAGPTTGELFF. CDR3 nucleotide sequence: TGTGCCAGCAGTTTACCTAGCCTAGCGGGTCCGACCACCGGGGAGCTGTTTTTT.

This chain joins TRBV4-2 and TRBJ2-1; 11 bases fit TRBD2. Per the germline V gene, CDR1 is LGHNA and CDR2 is YNFKEQ. V was clipped by 4 bases and J by 0 bases; unmatched bases: 8. This CDR3 is built from 18 residues. CDR3 sequence (DNA): TGTGCCAGCAGCCTTTCCGGGACTAGCGGTAGCTCCTACAATGAGCAGTTCTTC. Its protein product is CASSLSGTSGSSYNEQFF.

CDR3 DNA sequence: TGTGCCAGCAGCTCCGGGACAGGGGGGGATACGCAGTATTTT. Its translation is CASSSGTGGDTQYF. The gene calls are TRBV7-3 and TRBJ2-3; 11 bases are a match to TRBD1. V was pared by 4 bases and J by 6 bases, with 3 bases of the junction left unmatched. Germline V gene sequence: CDR1 SGHTA, CDR2 FQGTGA. The CDR3 is 14 residues long.

The chain recombines TRBV28 with TRBJ1-5, with a possible D match to TRBD1 (6 bases). V lost 10 bases and J lost 9, with 25 bases in between. The CDR3 length is 15 residues. CDR1 and CDR2 from the germline V gene are MDHEN and SYDVKM. CDR3 loop: CATSSRGSGIRPQHF. DNA for the CDR3: TGTGCCACCTCCTCCAGGGGCAGTGGGATAAGGCCCCAGCATTTT.

The genes are TRBV3-1 (or the pseudogene TRBV3-2) and TRBJ1-2; D gene ambiguous. Trimming cost V 0 bases and J 8 bases, with 13 bases left between them. The CDR3 spans 14 residues. In germline, CDR1 is LGHDT, CDR2 YNNKEL (reference sequence). The CDR3 loop reads CASSQDRVGRGYTF. In DNA form, the CDR3 reads TGTGCCAGCAGCCAAGATCGCGTAGGGAGGGGCTACACCTTC.

This chain connects TRBV5-6 to TRBJ2-1; 9 nucleotides line up with TRBD2. CDR3 length equals 15 residues. Germline CDR1 SGHDT, CDR2 YYEEEE. V trimming: 5 bases; J trimming: 10 bases; junction bases outside the gene matches: 13. CDR3 region: CASSYLAGRGPEQFF. The CDR3 DNA reads TGTGCCAGCAGTTACCTAGCGGGAAGGGGACCCGAGCAGTTCTTC. Filled out from reference TRBV5-6 and TRBJ2-1, the complete variable domain reads DAGVTQSPTHLIKTRGQQVTLRCSPKSGHDTVSWYQQALGQGPQFIFQYYEEEERQRGNFPDRFSGHQFPNYSSELNVNALLLGDSALYLCASSYLAGRGPEQFFGPGTRLTVL.

The chain uses TRBV5-6 and TRBJ1-1, with 8 bases aligning to TRBD1. The junction had 6 bases not matched to a gene; V was cut back by 2 bases and J by 6 bases. The CDR3 is made up of 14 amino acids. The germline gives CDR1 SGHDT, CDR2 YYEEEE. CDR3 in amino acids: CASSFLDRGAEAFF. The DNA of the CDR3 is TGTGCCAGCAGCTTCCTAGACAGGGGAGCTGAAGCTTTCTTT.

This clone was recorded only once. The chain is built from TRBV9 and TRBJ2-1, with a weak D call TRBD1 (8 bases). Trimming removed 0 bases from V and 0 bases from J, with 16 bases in between. Looked up from germline, CDR1 is SGDLS and CDR2 is YYNGEE. The CDR3 extends over 18 amino acids. The CDR3 DNA is TGTGCCAGCAGCGTAGGTTTACAGGGGGGGACCTCCTACAATGAGCAGTTCTTC. As protein: CASSVGLQGGTSYNEQFF.

V usage is TRBV5-1 and J usage is TRBJ2-1; a weak D match, TRBD1 (5 bases). V shed 7 bases and J shed 7 bases, with 24 bases lying between them. CDR3 length: 16 residues. In germline, CDR1 is SGHRS, CDR2 YFSETQ. The CDR3 DNA sequence: TGCGCCAGCCGTACCCGGCAGGGATTTAATGGGAATGAGCAGTTCTTC. Its protein is CASRTRQGFNGNEQFF.

The genes are TRBV30 and TRBJ2-1, with 9 bases aligning to TRBD2. This CDR3 has 16 residues. Germline V lookup: CDR1 GTSNPN, CDR2 SVGIG (reference sequence). Losses at the gene ends were 1 base for V and 9 bases for J; bases not matched to a gene: 13. CDR3: CAWSGLAGVMGREQFF. For the CDR3, the DNA is TGTGCCTGGAGTGGTTTAGCGGGAGTAATGGGACGTGAGCAGTTCTTC.

The chain links TRBV10-2 to TRBJ1-5; 9 bases align to TRBD1. The CDR3 covers 15 residues. With V trimmed by 6 bases and J by 1 base, 4 bases remained unmatched. The germline V gene encodes CDR1 WSHSY and CDR2 SAAADI. The DNA of the CDR3 is TGCGCCAGCAGGGGACAGGGTCTAAGCAATCAGCCCCAGCATTTT. Translation gives CASRGQGLSNQPQHF.

The chain combines TRBV23-1 with TRBJ1-1; D unclear. TRBV23-1 is an open reading frame, and its role is uncertain. The CDR3 contains 19 residues. Trimming removed 0 bases at V and 0 bases at J, with 20 bases between. The CDR3 DNA is TGCGCCAGCAGTCAATCAATGTTTACGGCAGGTGGCATGAACACTGAAGCTTTCTTT. Its translation: CASSQSMFTAGGMNTEAFF.

V gene TRBV5-6 combines with J gene TRBJ1-2, with D possibly matching TRBD1 (6 bases). Germline assignment: CDR1 SGHDT and CDR2 YYEEEE. The CDR3 runs 15 residues. V lost 0 bases and J 0 bases, leaving 9 bases between the germline ends. The chain's CDR3 is CASSLARGPNYGYTF. CDR3 bases: TGTGCCAGCAGCTTGGCCAGGGGCCCTAACTATGGCTACACCTTC.

The chain has TRBV19 and TRBJ1-5; a weak D match, TRBD1 (5 bases). The germline V and J ends were trimmed by 0 bases and 5 bases, with 20 bases remaining between them. The CDR3 spans 18 residues. Germline assignment: CDR1 LNHDA and CDR2 SQIVND (reference sequence). The CDR3 loop is CASSIEGVKILWDQPQHF. CDR3 coding DNA: TGTGCCAGTAGTATAGAAGGGGTGAAAATATTATGGGATCAGCCCCAGCATTTT.

The chain recombines TRBV20-1 with TRBJ1-2, with D perhaps TRBD1 (6 bases). Germline loops: CDR1 DFQATT, CDR2 SNEGSKA (reference sequence). The CDR3 contains 15 residues. The V gene lost 3 bases and the J gene lost 8 bases, with 22 bases spanning the gap. CDR3 nucleotide sequence: TGCAGTGCTAGTGGCAGGGGAACCGGACTTGGGGGCTACACCTTC. Translating it yields CSASGRGTGLGGYTF.

The chain joins TRBV19 to TRBJ1-2, with 7 bases identical to TRBD1. Germline CDR1 reads LNHDA; CDR2 reads SQIVND (reference sequence). The CDR3 runs to 13 residues. J lost 5 bases, V lost 7 bases, and 7 bases had no gene match. The DNA for the CDR3 is TGTGCCAGTAAAGGGGGCTCAGAGTATGGCTACACCTTC. Translated: CASKGGSEYGYTF.

Concerning this clone itself: The junction shows a germline mismatch at one end, possibly a read error. The rearrangement joins TRBV7-7 to TRBJ2-2; 7 bases agree with TRBD1. The CDR3 extends over 14 amino acids. CDR1 is SSHAT and CDR2 is FNYEAQ in the germline V gene (reference sequence). DNA for the CDR3: TGTGCTAGCAGTCCCGACAGGGCCACCGGGGAGCTGTTTTTT. Translated, it gives CASSPDRATGELFF.

This clone was counted once. The rearrangement uses TRBV6-2 or TRBV6-3 and TRBJ2-1; D perhaps matches TRBD2 (5 bases). The V gene's germline CDR1 is MNHEY and CDR2 SVGEGT. Trimming removed 5 bases at V and 15 bases at J, with 20 bases between. The CDR3 is 13 residues long. The CDR3 DNA reads as TGTGCCAGCAGTGCCCCTGGACTGGTAGGTCTGTTCTTC. Amino acid sequence: CASSAPGLVGLFF.

The chain has TRBV9 and TRBJ1-2; no clear D gene. Trimming removed 0 bases from V and 4 bases from J, with 10 bases in between. The germline CDR1 and CDR2 sequences are SGDLS and YYNGEE. The CDR3 runs 14 residues. CDR3 loop: CASSVEEESYGYTF. The CDR3 region has the DNA TGTGCCAGCAGCGTAGAAGAAGAGAGCTATGGCTACACCTTC.

The gene calls are TRBV24-1 and TRBJ2-5, with TRBD2 matching over 13 bases. V dropped 1 base and J dropped 5; count of bases not matched to a gene: 6. This CDR3 region has 17 residues. Per the germline V gene, CDR1 is KGHDR and CDR2 is SFDVKD. The DNA of the CDR3 is TGTGCCACCAGTGATTTAGGACTAGCGGGAGTTGCGGAGACCCAGTACTTC. This translates into CATSDLGLAGVAETQYF.

The chain employs TRBV3-1 (or the pseudogene TRBV3-2) and TRBJ2-2, with D possibly TRBD2 on 5 matching bases. V gave up 6 bases and J gave up 1 base, with 15 bases separating them. The CDR3 is 16 residues long. Germline CDR1 LGHDT, CDR2 YNNKEL (reference sequence). CDR3 DNA sequence: TGTGCCAGCAGTTCCCGGGGTTTGCGGAACACCGGGGAGCTGTTTTTT. Protein product: CASSSRGLRNTGELFF.